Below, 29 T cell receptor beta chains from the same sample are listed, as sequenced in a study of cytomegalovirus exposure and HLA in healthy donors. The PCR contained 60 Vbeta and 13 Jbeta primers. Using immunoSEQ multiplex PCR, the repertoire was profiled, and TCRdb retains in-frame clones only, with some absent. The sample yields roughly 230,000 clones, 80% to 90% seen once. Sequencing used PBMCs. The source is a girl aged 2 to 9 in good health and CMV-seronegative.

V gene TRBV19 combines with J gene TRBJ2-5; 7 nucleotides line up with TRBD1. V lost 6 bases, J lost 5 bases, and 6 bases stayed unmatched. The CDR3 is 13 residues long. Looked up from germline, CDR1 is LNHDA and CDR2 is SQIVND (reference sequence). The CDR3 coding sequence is TGTGCCAGTAGCCCACAGGGGCGGGAGACCCAGTACTTC. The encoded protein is CASSPQGRETQYF.

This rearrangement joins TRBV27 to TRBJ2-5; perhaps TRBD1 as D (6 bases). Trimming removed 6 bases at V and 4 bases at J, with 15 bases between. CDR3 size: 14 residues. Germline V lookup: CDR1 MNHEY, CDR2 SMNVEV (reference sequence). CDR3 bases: TGTGCCAGCAGAGGGGGACAAGCACTAGAGACCCAGTACTTC. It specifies CASRGGQALETQYF.

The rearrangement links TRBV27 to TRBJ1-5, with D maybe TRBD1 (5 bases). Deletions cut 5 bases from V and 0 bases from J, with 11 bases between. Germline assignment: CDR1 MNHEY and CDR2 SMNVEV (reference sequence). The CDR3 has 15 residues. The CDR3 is CASSPWTSSNQPQHF. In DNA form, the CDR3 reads TGTGCCAGCAGTCCATGGACAAGTAGCAATCAGCCCCAGCATTTT.

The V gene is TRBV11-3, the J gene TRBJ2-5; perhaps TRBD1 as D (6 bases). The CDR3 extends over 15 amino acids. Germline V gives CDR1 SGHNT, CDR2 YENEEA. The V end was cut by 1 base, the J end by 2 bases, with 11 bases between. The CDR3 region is CASSLGQGPQETQYF. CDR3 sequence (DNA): TGTGCCAGCAGCTTAGGGCAGGGGCCACAAGAGACCCAGTACTTC.

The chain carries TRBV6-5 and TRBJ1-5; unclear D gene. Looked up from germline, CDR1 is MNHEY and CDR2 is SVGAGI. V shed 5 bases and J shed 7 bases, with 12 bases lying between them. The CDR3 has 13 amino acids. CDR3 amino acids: CASSDTHRQPQHF. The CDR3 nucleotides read TGTGCCAGCAGTGATACTCACCGGCAGCCCCAGCATTTT.

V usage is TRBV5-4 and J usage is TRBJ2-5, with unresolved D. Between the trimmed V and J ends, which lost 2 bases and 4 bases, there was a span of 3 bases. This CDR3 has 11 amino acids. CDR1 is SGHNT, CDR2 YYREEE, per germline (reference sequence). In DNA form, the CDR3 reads TGTGCCAGCAGCTTTAGAGAGACCCAGTACTTC. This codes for CASSFRETQYF.

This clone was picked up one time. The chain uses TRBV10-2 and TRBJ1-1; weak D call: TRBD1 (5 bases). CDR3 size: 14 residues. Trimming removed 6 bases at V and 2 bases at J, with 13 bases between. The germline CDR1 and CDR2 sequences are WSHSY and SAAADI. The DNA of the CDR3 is TGCGCCAGCAGGTTGCGACAGATAAACACTGAAGCTTTCTTT. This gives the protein CASRLRQINTEAFF.

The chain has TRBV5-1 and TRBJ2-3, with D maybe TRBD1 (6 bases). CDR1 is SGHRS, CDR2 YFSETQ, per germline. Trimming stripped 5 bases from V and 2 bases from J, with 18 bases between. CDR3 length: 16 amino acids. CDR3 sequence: CASSPEDRFNTDTQYF. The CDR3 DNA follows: TGCGCCAGCAGTCCGGAAGACAGGTTTAACACAGATACGCAGTATTTT.

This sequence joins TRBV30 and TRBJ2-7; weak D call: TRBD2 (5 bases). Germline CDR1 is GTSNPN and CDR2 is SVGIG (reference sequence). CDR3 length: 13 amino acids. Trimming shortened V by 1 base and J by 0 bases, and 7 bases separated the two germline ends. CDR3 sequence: CAWSGGLSYEQYF. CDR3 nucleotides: TGTGCCTGGAGTGGTGGACTCTCCTACGAGCAGTACTTC.

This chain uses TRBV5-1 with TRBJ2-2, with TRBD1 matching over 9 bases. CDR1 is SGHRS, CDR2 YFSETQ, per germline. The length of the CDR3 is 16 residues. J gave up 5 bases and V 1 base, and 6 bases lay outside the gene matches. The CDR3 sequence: CASSLLGQGKTGELFF. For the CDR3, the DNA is TGCGCCAGCAGCTTGCTGGGACAGGGAAAAACCGGGGAGCTGTTTTTT.

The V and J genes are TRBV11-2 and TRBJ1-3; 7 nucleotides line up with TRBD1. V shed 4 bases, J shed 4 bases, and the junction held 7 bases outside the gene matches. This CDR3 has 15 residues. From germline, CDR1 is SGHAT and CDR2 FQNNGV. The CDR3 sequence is CASSSLQGLGNTIYF. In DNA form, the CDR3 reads TGTGCCAGCAGCTCCCTACAGGGGCTCGGAAACACCATATATTTT.

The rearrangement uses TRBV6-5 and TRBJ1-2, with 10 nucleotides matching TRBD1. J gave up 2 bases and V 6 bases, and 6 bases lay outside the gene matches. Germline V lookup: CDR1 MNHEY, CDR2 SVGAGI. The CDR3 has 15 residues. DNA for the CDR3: TGTGCCAGCAGCAGACAGACAGGGGGCAACTATGGCTACACCTTC. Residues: CASSRQTGGNYGYTF.

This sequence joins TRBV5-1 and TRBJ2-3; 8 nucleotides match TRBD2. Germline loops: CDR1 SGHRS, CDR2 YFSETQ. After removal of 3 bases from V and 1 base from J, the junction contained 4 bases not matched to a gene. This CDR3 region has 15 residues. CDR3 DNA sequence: TGCGCCAGCAGCTATCGAGCGGGGGGCACAGATACGCAGTATTTT. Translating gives CASSYRAGGTDTQYF.

CDR3 sequence: CASSLAWTGNYEQYF. In DNA form, the CDR3 reads TGTGCCAGCAGCTTAGCGTGGACAGGGAACTACGAGCAGTACTTC. The chain joins TRBV7-8 to TRBJ2-5; 8 nucleotides agree with TRBD1. The end of the DNA aligns better with TRBJ2-7, so the J call may be wrong. This CDR3 comprises 15 residues. Germline V CDR1 and CDR2: SGHVS, FQNEAQ.

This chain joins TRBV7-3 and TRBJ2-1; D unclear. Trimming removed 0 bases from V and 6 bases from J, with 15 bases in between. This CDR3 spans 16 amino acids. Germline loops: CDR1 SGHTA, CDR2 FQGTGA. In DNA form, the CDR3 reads TGTGCCAGCAGCTTAACAGGCGCTACCCCAGGCAATGAGCAGTTCTTC. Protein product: CASSLTGATPGNEQFF.

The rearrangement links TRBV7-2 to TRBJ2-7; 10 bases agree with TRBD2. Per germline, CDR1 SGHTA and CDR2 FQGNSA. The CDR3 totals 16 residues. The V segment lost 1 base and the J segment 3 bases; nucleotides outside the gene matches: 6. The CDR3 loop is CASSLGGGLAVYEQYF. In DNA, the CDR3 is TGTGCCAGCAGCTTAGGAGGCGGACTAGCGGTCTACGAGCAGTACTTC. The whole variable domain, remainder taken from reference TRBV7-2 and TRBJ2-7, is GAGVSQSPSNKVTEKGKDVELRCDPISGHTALYWYRQSLGQGLEFLIYFQGNSAPDKSGLPSDRFSAERTGGSVSTLTIQRTQQEDSAVYLCASSLGGGLAVYEQYFGPGTRLTVT.

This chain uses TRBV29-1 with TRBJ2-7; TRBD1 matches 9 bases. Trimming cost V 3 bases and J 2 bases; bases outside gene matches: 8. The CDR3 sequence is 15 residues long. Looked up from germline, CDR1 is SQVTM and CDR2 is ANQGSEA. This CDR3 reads CSVEGGTGRPYEQYF. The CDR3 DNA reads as TGCAGCGTTGAGGGGGGGACAGGGCGCCCCTACGAGCAGTACTTC.

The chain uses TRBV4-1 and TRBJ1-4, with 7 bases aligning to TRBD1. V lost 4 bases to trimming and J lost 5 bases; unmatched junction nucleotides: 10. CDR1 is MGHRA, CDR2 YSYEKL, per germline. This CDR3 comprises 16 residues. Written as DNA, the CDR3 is TGCGCCAGCAGCCTGGACTCCCGGACAGGCAATGAAAAACTGTTTTTT. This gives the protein CASSLDSRTGNEKLFF.

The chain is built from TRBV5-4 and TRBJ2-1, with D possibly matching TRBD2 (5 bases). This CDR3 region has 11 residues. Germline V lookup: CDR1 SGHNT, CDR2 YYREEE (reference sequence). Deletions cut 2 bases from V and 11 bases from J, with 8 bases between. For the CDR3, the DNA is TGTGCCAGCAGCTTCCAGCGGCAGCAGTTCTTC. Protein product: CASSFQRQQFF.

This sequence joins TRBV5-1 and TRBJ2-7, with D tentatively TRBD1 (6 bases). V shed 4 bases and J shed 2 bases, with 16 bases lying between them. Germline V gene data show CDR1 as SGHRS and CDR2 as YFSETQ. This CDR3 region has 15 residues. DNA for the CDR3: TGCGCCAGCAGCCAAGGTGGGGGCGCAGCCTACGAGCAGTACTTC. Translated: CASSQGGGAAYEQYF.

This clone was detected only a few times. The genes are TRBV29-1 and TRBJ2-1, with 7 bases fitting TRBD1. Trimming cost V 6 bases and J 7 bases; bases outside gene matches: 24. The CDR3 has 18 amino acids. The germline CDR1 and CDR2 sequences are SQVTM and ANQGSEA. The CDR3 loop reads CSVVRTGNLGAAENEQFF. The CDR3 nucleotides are TGCAGCGTGGTCCGGACAGGAAACTTGGGGGCGGCGGAGAATGAGCAGTTCTTC.

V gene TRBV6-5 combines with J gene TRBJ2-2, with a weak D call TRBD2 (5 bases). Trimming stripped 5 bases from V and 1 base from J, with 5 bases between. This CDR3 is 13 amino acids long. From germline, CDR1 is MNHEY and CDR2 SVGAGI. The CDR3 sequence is CASSEGNTGELFF. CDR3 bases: TGTGCCAGCAGTGAGGGGAACACCGGGGAGCTGTTTTTT.

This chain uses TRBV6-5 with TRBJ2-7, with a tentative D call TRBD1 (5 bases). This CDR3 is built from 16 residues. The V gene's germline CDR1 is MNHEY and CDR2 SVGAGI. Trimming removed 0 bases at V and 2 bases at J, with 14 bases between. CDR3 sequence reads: CASSYSRAPGTYEQYF. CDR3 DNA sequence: TGTGCCAGCAGTTACTCTAGGGCTCCAGGGACCTACGAGCAGTACTTC.

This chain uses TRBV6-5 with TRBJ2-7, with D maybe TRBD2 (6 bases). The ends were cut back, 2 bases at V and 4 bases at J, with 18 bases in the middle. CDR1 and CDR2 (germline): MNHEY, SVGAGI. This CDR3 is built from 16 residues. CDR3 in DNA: TGTGCCAGCAGTTACCGTCCTCGGAGGGGTCGTTACGAGCAGTACTTC. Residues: CASSYRPRRGRYEQYF.

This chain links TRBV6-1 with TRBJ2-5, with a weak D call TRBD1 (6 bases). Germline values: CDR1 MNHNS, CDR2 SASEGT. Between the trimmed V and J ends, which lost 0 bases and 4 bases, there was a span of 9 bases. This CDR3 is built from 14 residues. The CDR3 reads CASSEAGRGETQYF. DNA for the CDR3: TGTGCCAGCAGTGAAGCTGGCAGGGGAGAGACCCAGTACTTC.

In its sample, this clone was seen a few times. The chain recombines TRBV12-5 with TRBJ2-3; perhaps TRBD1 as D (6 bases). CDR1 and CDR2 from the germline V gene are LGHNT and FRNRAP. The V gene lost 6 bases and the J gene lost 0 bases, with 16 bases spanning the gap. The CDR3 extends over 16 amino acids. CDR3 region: CASGHMRGSSTDTQYF. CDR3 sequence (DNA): TGTGCTAGTGGCCACATGAGGGGGAGTAGCACAGATACGCAGTATTTT. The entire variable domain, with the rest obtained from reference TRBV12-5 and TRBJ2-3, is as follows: DARVTQTPRHKVTEMGQEVTMRCQPILGHNTVFWYRQTMMQGLELLAYFRNRAPLDDSGMPKDRFSAEMPDATLATLKIQPSEPRDSAVYFCASGHMRGSSTDTQYFGPGTRLTVL.

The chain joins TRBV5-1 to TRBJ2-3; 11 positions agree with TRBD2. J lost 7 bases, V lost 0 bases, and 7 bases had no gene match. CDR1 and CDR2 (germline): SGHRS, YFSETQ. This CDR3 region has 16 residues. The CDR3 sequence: CASSLVVSGGANTQYF. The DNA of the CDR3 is TGCGCCAGCAGCTTGGTTGTTAGCGGGGGGGCGAATACGCAGTATTTT.

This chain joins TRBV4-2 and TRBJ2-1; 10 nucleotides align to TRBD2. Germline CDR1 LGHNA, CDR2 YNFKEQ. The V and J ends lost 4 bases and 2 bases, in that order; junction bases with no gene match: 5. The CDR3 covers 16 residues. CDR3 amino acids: CASSPEGLAAYNEQFF. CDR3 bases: TGTGCCAGCAGCCCAGAAGGACTAGCGGCCTACAATGAGCAGTTCTTC.

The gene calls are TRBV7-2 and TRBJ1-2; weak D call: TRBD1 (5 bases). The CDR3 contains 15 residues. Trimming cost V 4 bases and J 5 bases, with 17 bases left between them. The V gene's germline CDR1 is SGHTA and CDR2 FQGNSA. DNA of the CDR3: TGTGCCAGCAGCTATGACAGTGCCCTGGCTTATGGCTACACCTTC. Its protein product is CASSYDSALAYGYTF.